This T cell receptor (beta chain) was captured by sequencing in a study of T cells in Graves' hyperthyroidism and ophthalmopathy. Whole-study findings and limits: Blood also held most thyroid clonotypes expanded beyond 0.001. Ophthalmopathy could be told apart from stable hyperthyroidism with a 13 V-J model.

This clonotype was seen ten or more times. The antigen is not known. Authors of the study amplified TCR beta CDR3 regions from RNA transcripts. Primed by the HTBI set, a first-round RT-PCR was run on the TCR CDR3. One entry per CDR3 protein results from TCRdb running MiXCR on the multiplex PCR reads. The table has about 560,000 distinct CDR3 sequences, less than 15% seen once. Clinical symptoms, serum thyroxine and TRAb, thyroid ultrasound and orbital computed tomography were used for the diagnoses. The CDR3 contains 14 residues. The V and J ends lost 5 bases and 0 bases, in that order; junction bases with no gene match: 3. The V gene's germline CDR1 is SGHAT and CDR2 FQNNGV.

What was sequenced was blood. This clonotype was obtained from a woman aged 40 to 55 with Graves' hyperthyroidism. The chain couples TRBV11-2 to TRBJ1-1, with 7 bases aligning to TRBD1. The CDR3 loop reads CASSQDRLNTEAFF. The CDR3 DNA is TGTGCCAGCAGCCAGGACAGGCTGAACACTGAAGCTTTCTTT. Full variable domain (remainder filled in from reference TRBV11-2 and TRBJ1-1): EAGVAQSPRYKIIEKRQSVAFWCNPISGHATLYWYQQILGQGPKLLIQFQNNGVVDDSQLPKDRFSAERLKGVDSTLKIQPAKLEDSAVYLCASSQDRLNTEAFFGQGTRLTVV.